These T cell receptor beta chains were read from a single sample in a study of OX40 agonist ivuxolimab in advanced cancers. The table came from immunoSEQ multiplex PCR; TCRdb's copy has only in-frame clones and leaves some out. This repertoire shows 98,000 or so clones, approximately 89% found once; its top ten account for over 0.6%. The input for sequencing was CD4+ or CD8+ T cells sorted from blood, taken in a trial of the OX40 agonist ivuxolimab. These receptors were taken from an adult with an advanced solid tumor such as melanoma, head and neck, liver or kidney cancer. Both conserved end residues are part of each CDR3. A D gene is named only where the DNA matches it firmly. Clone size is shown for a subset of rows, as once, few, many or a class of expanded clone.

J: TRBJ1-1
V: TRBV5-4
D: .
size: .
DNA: TGTGCCAGCAGCATGAGTCCAGGGGACACGGGGATGAACACTGAAGCTTTCTTT
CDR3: CASSMSPGDTGMNTEAFF

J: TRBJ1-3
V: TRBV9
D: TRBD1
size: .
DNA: TGTGCCAGCAGCGCCGGACAGGGGAACGGAAACACCATATATTTT
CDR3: CASSAGQGNGNTIYF

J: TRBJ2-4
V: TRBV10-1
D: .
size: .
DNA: TGCGCCAGCAGTAGCGGTAGCGGAGCCAAAAACATTCAGTACTTC
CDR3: CASSSGSGAKNIQYF

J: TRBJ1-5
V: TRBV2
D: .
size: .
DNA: TGTGCCAGCAGTCTGGGGGGAGATGGCCAGCCCCAGCATTTT
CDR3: CASSLGGDGQPQHF

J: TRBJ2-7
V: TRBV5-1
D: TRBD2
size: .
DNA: TGCGCCAGCAGATTGGGACTAGCGGGGGAGTACGAGCAGTACTTC
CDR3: CASRLGLAGEYEQYF

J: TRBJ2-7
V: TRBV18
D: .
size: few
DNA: TGTGCCAGCTCACCGGGTTGGGATCCAGCACCCCCTTACGAGCAGTACTTC
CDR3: CASSPGWDPAPPYEQYF

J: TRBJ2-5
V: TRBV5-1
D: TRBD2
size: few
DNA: TGCGCCACCCTACCTTCGGGGGGGCGCGGAGAGACCCAGTACTTC
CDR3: CATLPSGGRGETQYF

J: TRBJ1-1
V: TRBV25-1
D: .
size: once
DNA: TGTGCCAGCAGGATCTCGATGAACACTGAAGCTTTCTTT
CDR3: CASRISMNTEAFF

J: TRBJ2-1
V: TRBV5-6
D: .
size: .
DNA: TGTGCCAGCAGCCTGGTGATCGGCAGGTCGTACAATGAGCAGTTCTTC
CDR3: CASSLVIGRSYNEQFF

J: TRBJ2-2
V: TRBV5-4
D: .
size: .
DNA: TGTGCCAGCAGCTTTTGGGGGGGGGAGCTGTTTTTT
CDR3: CASSFWGGELFF

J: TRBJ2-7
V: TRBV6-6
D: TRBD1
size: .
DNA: TGTGCCAGCACCCCTGCAGGGGGCCACGAGCAGTACTTC
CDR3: CASTPAGGHEQYF

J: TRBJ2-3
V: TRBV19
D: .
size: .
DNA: TGTGCCAGTAAGAACTTCCCCCACAGCACAGATACGCAGTATTTT
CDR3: CASKNFPHSTDTQYF

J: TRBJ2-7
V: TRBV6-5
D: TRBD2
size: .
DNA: TGTGCCAGCAGTCCCCGGGTAGCGGGGGTCCTGGAGCAGTACTTC
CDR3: CASSPRVAGVLEQYF

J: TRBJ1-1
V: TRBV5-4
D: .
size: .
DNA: TGTGCCAGCAGCTTGCCAGGGTCCATGAACACTGAAGCTTTCTTT
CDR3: CASSLPGSMNTEAFF

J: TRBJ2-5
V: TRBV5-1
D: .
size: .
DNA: TGCGCCAGCAGCATGGGGCGTGGCGGACTCCAAGAGACCCAGTACTTC
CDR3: CASSMGRGGLQETQYF

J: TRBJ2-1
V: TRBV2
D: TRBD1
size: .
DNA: TGTGCCAGCAGTGGGGGACAGGGAAGGTATGAGCAGTTCTTC
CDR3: CASSGGQGRYEQFF

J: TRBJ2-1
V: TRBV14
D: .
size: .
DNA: TGTGCCAGCAGCCAAGTTGTTTACAATGAGCAGTTCTTC
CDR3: CASSQVVYNEQFF

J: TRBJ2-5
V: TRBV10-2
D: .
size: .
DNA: TGCGCCAGCAGTGAGTCCCGCCGCCGGGAGACCCAGTACTTC
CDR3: CASSESRRRETQYF

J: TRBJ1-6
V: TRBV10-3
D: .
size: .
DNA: TGTGCCACCGGGCGTCGTTTCCCCCTCCACTTT
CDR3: CATGRRFPLHF

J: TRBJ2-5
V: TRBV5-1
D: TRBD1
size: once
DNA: TGCGCCAGCAGCTCGGGACAGGGCCAAGAGACCCAGTACTTC
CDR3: CASSSGQGQETQYF

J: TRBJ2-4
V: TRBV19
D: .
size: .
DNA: TGTGCCAGTACTCCGCAGGGATCCAAAAACATTCAGTACTTC
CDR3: CASTPQGSKNIQYF

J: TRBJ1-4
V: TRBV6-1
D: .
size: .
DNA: TGTGCCAGCAGTGATTACGGGGTTGGCGAAAAACTGTTTTTT
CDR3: CASSDYGVGEKLFF

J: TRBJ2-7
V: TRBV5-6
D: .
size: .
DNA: TGTGCCAGCAGCTATTATCCGGGTCCTGGCGGGAACGAGCAGTACTTC
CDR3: CASSYYPGPGGNEQYF

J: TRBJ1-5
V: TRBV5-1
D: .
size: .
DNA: TGCGCCAGCAGCCCCGGACAGTACAATCAGCCCCAGCATTTT
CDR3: CASSPGQYNQPQHF

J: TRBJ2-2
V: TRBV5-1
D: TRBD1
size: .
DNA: TGCGCCAGCAGCTGGGGACAGAAGAACACCGGGGAGCTGTTTTTT
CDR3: CASSWGQKNTGELFF

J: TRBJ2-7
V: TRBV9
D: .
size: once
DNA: TGTGCCAGGGGACGAGCAGGCGGAGGCTACGAGCAGTACTTC
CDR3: CARGRAGGGYEQYF

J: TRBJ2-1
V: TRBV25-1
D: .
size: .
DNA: TGTGCCAGCAGTGAATACAGCCTGAGCTCCTACAATGAGCAGTTCTTC
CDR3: CASSEYSLSSYNEQFF

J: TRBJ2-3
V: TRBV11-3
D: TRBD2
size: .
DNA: TGTGCCAGCAGACTCGGGACTAGCGGGAGAGATACGCAGTATTTT
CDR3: CASRLGTSGRDTQYF

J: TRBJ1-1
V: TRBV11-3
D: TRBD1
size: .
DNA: TGTGCCAGCAGCCCGACAGGGGTAGTCACTGAAGCTTTCTTT
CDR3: CASSPTGVVTEAFF

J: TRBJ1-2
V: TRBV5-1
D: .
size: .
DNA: TGCGCCAGCAGCTTACGGGGTGTTGGCTACACCTTC
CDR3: CASSLRGVGYTF

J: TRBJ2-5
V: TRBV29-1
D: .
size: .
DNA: TGCAGCGTTGCGACAGGAGGGGGGTTAAGAGAGACCCAGTACTTC
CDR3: CSVATGGGLRETQYF

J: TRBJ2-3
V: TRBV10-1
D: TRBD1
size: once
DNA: TGCGCCAGCAGTGAGGGACAGGGAACAGATACGCAGTATTTT
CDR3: CASSEGQGTDTQYF

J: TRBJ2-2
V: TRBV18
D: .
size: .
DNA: TGTGCCAGCTCACCAAACATGAACACCGGGGAGCTGTTTTTT
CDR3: CASSPNMNTGELFF

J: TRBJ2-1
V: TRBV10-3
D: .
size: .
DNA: TGTGCCATCAGTGAGACTAACAATGAGCAGTTCTTC
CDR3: CAISETNNEQFF

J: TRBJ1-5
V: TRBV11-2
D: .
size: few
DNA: TGTGCCAGCAGCTTAGGCCGGGCTAATCAGCCCCAGCATTTT
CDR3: CASSLGRANQPQHF